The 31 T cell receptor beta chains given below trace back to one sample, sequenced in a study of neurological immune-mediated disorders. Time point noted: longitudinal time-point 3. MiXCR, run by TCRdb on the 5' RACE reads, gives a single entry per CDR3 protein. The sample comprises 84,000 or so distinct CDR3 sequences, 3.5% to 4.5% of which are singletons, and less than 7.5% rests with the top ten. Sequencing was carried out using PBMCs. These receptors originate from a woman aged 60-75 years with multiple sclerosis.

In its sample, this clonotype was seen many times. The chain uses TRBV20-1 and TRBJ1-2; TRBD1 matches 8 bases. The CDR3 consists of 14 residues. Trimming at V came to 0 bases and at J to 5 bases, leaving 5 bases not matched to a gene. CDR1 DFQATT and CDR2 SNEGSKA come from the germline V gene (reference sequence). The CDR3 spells CSARDPGGVYGYTF. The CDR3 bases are TGCAGTGCTAGAGATCCAGGGGGCGTTTATGGCTACACCTTC.

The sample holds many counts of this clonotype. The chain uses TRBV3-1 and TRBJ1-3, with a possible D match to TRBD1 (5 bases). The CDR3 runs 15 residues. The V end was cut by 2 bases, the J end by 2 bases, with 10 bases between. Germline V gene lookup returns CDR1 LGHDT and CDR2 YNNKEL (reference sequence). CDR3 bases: TGTGCCAGCAGCCAACCCCAGGGAGCTGGAAACACCATATATTTT. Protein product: CASSQPQGAGNTIYF. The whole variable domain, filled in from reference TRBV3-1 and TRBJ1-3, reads DTAVSQTPKYLVTQMGNDKSIKCEQNLGHDTMYWYKQDSKKFLKIMFSYNNKELIINETVPNRFSPKSPDKAHLNLHINSLELGDSAVYFCASSQPQGAGNTIYFGEGSWLTVV.

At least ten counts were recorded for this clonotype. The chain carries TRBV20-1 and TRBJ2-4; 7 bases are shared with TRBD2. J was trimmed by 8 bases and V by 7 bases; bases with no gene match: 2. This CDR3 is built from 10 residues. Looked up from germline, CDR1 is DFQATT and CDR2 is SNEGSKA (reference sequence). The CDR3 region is CSVGRDIQYF. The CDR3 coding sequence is TGCAGTGTTGGGAGGGACATTCAGTACTTC.

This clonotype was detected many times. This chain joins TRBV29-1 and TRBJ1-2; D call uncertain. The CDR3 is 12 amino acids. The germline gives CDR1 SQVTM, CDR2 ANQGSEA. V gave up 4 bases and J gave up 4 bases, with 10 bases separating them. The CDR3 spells CSVATAFYGYTF. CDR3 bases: TGCAGCGTTGCTACAGCCTTCTATGGCTACACCTTC.

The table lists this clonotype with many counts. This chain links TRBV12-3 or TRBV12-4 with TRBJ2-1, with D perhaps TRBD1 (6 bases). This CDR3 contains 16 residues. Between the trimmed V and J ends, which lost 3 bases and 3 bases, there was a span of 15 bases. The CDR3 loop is CASSFEGHLLYNEQFF. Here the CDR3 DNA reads TGTGCCAGCAGTTTTGAGGGACACCTACTCTACAATGAGCAGTTCTTC.

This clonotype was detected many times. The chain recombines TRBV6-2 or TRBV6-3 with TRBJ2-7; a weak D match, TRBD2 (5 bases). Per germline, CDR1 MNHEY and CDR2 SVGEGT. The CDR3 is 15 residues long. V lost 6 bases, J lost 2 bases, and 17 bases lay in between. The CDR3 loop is CASSSSDYKAYEQYF. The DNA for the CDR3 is TGTGCCAGCAGCTCCAGCGACTACAAGGCCTACGAGCAGTACTTC.

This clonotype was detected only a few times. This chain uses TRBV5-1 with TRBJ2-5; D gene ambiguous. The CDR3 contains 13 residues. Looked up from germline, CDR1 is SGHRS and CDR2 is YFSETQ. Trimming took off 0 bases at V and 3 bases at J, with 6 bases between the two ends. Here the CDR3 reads CASSLGQKETQYF. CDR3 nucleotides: TGCGCCAGCAGCTTGGGTCAGAAAGAGACCCAGTACTTC.

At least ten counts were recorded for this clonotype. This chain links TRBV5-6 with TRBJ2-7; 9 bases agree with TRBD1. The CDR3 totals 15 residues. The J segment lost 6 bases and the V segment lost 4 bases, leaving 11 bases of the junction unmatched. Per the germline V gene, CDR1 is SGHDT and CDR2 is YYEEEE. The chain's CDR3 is CASSPPGTGRSEQYF. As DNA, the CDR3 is TGTGCCAGCAGCCCACCCGGGACAGGGAGAAGCGAGCAGTACTTC.

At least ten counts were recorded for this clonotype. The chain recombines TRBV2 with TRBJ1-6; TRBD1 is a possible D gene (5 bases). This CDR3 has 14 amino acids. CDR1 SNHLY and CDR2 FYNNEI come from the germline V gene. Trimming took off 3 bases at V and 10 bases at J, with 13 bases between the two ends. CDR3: CASSDGTLNSPLHF. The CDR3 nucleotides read TGTGCCAGCAGTGACGGGACGCTCAACTCACCCCTCCACTTT.

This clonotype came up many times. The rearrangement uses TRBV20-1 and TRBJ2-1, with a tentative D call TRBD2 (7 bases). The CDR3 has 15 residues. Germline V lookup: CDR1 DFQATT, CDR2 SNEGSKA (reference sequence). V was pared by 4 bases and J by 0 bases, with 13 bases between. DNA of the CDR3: TGCAGTGCTATAAGGGGGGGAAGCTCCTACAATGAGCAGTTCTTC. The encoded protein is CSAIRGGSSYNEQFF.

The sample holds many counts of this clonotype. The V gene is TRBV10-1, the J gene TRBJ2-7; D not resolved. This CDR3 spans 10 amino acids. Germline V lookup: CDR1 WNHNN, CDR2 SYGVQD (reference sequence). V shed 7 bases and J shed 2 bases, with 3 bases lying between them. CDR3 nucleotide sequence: TGCGCCAGCACTCCCTACGAGCAGTACTTC. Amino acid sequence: CASTPYEQYF.

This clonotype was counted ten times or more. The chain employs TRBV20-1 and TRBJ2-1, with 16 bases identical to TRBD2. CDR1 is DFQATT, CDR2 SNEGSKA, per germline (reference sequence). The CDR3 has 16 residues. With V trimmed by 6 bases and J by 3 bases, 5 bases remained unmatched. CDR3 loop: CSAAGTSGGGYNEQFF. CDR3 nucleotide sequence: TGCAGTGCCGCCGGGACTAGCGGGGGGGGCTACAATGAGCAGTTCTTC.

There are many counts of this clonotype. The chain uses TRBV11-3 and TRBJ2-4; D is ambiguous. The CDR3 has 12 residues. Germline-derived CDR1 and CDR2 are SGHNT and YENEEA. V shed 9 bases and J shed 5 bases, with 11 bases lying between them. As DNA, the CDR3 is TGTGCCAGTGCTAACGACGAAAACATTCAGTACTTC. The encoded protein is CASANDENIQYF.

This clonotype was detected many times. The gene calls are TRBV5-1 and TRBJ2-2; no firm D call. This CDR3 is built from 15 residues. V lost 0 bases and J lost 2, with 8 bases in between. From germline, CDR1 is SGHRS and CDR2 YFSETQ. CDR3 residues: CASSLEVGNTGELFF. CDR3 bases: TGCGCCAGCAGCTTGGAAGTCGGCAACACCGGGGAGCTGTTTTTT.

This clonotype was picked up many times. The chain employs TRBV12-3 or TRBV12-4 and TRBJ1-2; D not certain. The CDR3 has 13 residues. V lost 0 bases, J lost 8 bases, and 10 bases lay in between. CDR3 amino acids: CASSLADRGGYTF. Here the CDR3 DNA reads TGTGCCAGCAGTTTAGCTGACCGAGGGGGCTACACCTTC.

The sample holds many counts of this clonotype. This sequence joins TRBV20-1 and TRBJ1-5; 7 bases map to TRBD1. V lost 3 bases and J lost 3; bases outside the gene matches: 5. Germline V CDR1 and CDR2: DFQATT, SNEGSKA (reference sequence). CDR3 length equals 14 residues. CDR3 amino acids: CSASMGQNNQPQHF. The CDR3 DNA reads TGCAGTGCTAGTATGGGACAGAACAATCAGCCCCAGCATTTT.

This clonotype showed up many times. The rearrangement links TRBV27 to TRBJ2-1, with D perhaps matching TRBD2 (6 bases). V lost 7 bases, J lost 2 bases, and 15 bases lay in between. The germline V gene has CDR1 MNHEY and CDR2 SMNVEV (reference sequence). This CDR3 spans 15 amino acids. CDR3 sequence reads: CASTKPGLPYNEQFF. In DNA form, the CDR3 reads TGTGCCAGCACCAAGCCCGGACTACCCTACAATGAGCAGTTCTTC.

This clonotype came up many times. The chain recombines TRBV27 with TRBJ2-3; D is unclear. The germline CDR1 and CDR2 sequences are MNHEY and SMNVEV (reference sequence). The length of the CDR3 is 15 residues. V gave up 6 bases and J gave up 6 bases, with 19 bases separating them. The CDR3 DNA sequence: TGTGCCAGCAGAGCTTCTCGTGGGGTTTTGGATACGCAGTATTTT. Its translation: CASRASRGVLDTQYF.

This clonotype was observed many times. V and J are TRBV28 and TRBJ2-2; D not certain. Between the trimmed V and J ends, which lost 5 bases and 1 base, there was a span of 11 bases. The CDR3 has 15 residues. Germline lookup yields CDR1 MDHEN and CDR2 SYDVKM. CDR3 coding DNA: TGTGCCAGCAGTCCGACGACGCTGAACACCGGGGAGCTGTTTTTT. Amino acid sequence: CASSPTTLNTGELFF.

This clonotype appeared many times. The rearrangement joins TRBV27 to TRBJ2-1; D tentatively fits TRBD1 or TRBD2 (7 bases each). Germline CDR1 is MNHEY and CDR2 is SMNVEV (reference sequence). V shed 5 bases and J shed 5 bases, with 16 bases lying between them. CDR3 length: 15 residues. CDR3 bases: TGTGCCAGCAGTGCCACAGGGGACTATAACAATGAGCAGTTCTTC. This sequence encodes CASSATGDYNNEQFF.

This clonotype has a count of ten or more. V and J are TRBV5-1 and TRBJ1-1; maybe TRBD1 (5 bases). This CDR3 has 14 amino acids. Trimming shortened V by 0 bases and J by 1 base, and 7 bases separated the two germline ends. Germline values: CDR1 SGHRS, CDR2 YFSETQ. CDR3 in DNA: TGCGCCAGCAGCTTGGTGGGGGGGAACACTGAAGCTTTCTTT. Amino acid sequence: CASSLVGGNTEAFF.

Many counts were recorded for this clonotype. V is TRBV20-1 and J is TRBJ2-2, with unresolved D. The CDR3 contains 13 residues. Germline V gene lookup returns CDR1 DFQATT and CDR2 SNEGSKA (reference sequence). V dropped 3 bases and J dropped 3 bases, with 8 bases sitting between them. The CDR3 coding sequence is TGCAGTGCTAGCAAAGACTACACCGGGGAGCTGTTTTTT. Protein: CSASKDYTGELFF.

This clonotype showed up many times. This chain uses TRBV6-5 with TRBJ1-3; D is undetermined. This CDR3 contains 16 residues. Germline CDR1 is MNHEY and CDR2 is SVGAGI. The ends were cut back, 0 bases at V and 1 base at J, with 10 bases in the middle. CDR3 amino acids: CASSYSSPSSGNTIYF. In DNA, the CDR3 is TGTGCCAGCAGTTACTCAAGCCCATCGTCTGGAAACACCATATATTTT.

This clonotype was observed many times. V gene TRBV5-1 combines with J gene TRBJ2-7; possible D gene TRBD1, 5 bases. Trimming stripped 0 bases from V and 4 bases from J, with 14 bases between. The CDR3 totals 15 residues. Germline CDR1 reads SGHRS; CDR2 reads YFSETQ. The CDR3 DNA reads TGCGCCAGCAGCTTGGATGGACCAAGACAGTACGAGCAGTACTTC. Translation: CASSLDGPRQYEQYF. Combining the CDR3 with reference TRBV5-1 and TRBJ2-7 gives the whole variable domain KAGVTQTPRYLIKTRGQQVTLSCSPISGHRSVSWYQQTPGQGLQFLFEYFSETQRNKGNFPGRFSGRQFSNSRSEMNVSTLELGDSALYLCASSLDGPRQYEQYFGPGTRLTVT.

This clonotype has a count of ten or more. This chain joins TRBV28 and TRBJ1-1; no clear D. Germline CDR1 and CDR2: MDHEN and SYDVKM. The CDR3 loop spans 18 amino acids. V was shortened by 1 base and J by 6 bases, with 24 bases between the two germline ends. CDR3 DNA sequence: TGTGCCAGCAGTTTATTGCCCGACCCGGTAGGGCGGAAGGCTGAAGCTTTCTTT. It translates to CASSLLPDPVGRKAEAFF.

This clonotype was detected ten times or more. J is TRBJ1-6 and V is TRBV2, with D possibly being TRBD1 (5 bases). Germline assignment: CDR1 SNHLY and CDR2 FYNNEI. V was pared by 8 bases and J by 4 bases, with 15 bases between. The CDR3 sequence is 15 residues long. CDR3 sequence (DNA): TGTGCCAGCCGACAGTCTCCTCTATATAATTCACCCCTCCACTTT. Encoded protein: CASRQSPLYNSPLHF.

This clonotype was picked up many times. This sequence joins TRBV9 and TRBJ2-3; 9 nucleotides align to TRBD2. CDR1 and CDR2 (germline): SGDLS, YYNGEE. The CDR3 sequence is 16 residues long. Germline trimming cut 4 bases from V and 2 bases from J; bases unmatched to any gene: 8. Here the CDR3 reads CASSKVAGANTDTQYF. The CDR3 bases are TGTGCCAGCAGCAAAGTAGCGGGGGCAAACACAGATACGCAGTATTTT.

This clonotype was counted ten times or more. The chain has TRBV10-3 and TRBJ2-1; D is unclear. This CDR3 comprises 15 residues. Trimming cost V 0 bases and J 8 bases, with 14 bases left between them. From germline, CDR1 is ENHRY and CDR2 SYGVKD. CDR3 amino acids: CAISESGIVGDEQFF. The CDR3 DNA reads TGTGCCATCAGTGAGTCGGGGATCGTGGGCGATGAGCAGTTCTTC.

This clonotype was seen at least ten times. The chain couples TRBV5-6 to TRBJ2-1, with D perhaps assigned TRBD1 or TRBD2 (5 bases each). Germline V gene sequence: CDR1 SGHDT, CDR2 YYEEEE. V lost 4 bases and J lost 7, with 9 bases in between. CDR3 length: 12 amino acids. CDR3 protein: CASSRDRNEQFF. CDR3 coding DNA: TGTGCCAGCAGCAGGGACCGGAATGAGCAGTTCTTC.

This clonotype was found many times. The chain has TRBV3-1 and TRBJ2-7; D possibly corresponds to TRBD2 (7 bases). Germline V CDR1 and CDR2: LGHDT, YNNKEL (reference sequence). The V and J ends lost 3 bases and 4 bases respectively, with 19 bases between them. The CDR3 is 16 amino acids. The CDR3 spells CASSHEGGGLKYEQYF. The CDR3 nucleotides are TGTGCCAGCAGCCATGAAGGGGGGGGCCTTAAATACGAGCAGTACTTC.

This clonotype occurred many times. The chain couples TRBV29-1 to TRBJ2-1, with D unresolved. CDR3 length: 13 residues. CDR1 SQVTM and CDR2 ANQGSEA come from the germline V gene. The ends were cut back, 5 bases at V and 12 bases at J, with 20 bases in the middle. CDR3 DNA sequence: TGCAGCGTTCCCTCCGGGTCCAGTCTCGTGCAGTTCTTC. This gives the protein CSVPSGSSLVQFF.